Listed here is a single T cell receptor (beta chain). The data were produced by immunoSEQ multiplex PCR, yet TCRdb's version contains in-frame clones alone and is incomplete. The sample records about 53,000 clones, more than 90% being singletons. This sample was included in a study of T cell changes during pregnancy in multiple sclerosis. This TCR was recovered from a female donor with multiple sclerosis, enrolled in a pregnancy study. The starting material was CD8+ T cells from peripheral blood mononuclear cells, obtained before pregnancy.

CDR3 loop: CASSHADRGKTEAFF. CDR3 bases: TGTGCCAGCTCACACGCGGACAGGGGGAAGACTGAAGCTTTCTTT. The chain joins TRBV18 to TRBJ1-1; TRBD1 agrees at 10 bases. Germline CDR1 and CDR2: KGHSH and LQKENI. Losses at the gene ends were 4 bases for V and 5 bases for J; bases not matched to a gene: 7. The CDR3 covers 15 residues. The whole variable domain, filled in from reference TRBV18 and TRBJ1-1, reads NAGVMQNPRHLVRRRGQEARLRCSPMKGHSHVYWYRQLPEEGLKFMVYLQKENIIDESGMPKERFSAEFPKEGPSILRIQQVVRGDSAAYFCASSHADRGKTEAFFGQGTRLTVV.